The T cell receptor (beta chain) described here comes from a study of blood T cells in healthy people across ages. Each donor was a healthy Caucasian individual from Russia, aged about 6 to 100. PCR was performed a second time for about 7 to 11 cycles using a sample-barcoded 5' primer and a J-beta primer mix. TCRdb re-called the 5' RACE reads through MiXCR, storing one row per CDR3 protein. Of 1.5 million to 2 million distinct CDR3 sequences in the sample, roughly 32% were seen once. CDR3 size: 11 residues. Trimming left V 7 bases short and J 10 bases short, with 11 bases between. The V call is TRBV12-3 or TRBV12-4, the J call TRBJ2-1; TRBD1 or TRBD2 may be the D gene (5 bases each). The sample was blood. The clonotype comes from a woman aged 25 to 39 in good health. CDR3 DNA sequence: TGTGCCAGCAATTTGGGGGACGAGCAGTTCTTC. This sequence encodes CASNLGDEQFF.